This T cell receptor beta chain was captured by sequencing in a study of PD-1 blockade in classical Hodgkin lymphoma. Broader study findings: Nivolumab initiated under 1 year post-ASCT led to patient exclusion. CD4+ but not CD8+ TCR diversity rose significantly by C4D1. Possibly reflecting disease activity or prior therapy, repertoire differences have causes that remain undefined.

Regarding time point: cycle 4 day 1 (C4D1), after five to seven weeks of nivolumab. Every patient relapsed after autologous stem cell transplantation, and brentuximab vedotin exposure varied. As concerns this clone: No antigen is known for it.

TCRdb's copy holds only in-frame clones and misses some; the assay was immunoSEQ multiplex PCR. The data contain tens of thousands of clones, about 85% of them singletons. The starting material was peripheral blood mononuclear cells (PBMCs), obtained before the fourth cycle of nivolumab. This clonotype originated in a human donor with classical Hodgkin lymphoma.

In DNA, the CDR3 is TGTGCCAGCAGCCTACCGGCGGGGGGCTCCTACGAGCAGTACTTC. Protein sequence: CASSLPAGGSYEQYF. V and J are TRBV7-9 and TRBJ2-7; 8 bases align to TRBD2. The CDR3 runs 15 residues. Germline V gene sequence: CDR1 SEHNR, CDR2 FQNEAQ (reference sequence). V trimming: 5 bases; J trimming: 0 bases; junction bases outside the gene matches: 6.